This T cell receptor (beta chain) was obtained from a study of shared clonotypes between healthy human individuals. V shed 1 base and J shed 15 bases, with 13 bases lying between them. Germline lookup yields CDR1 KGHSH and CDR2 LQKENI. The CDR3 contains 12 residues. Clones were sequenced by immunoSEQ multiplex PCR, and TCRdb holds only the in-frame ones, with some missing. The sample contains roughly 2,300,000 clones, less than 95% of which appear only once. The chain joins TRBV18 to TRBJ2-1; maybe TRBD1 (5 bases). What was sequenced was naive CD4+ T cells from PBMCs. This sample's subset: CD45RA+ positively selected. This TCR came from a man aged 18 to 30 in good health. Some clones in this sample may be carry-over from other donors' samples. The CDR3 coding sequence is TGTGCCAGCTCACCACAGGGCGTGGGGCCGTTCTTC. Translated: CASSPQGVGPFF.